This T cell receptor beta chain was sequenced during a study of T cell repertoires in cytomegalovirus infection. Across the whole study: TCR beta signatures that were public indicated CMV infection and matching HLA type. Regarding the study as a whole: The ex vivo response was dominated by HLA-C-restricted CMV-specific TCR beta clonotypes. Carriage of CMV together with the relevant HLA was identifiable through cumulative public TCR beta family frequency.

This clonotype has more than one count but fewer than ten. Its antigen is unidentified. V lost 3 bases, J lost 5 bases, and 8 bases stayed unmatched. The germline V gene encodes CDR1 SGHRS and CDR2 YFSETQ. This CDR3 has 15 residues. Each CDR3 protein gets one entry after TCRdb re-called the reads with MiXCR. Of under 800,000 distinct CDR3 sequences in the sample, 20% to 25% were seen once. This TCR came from a human donor in good health (CMV status not recorded). Some clones in this sample may be carry-over from other donors' samples. Source material: CD8+ T cells from PBMCs. This chain links TRBV5-1 with TRBJ2-5; 9 nucleotides align to TRBD1. This CDR3 is CASSSGQGPRETQYF. The CDR3 DNA reads as TGCGCCAGCAGCTCGGGACAGGGCCCCCGGGAGACCCAGTACTTC.